These 17 T cell receptor beta chains share one sample of origin, sequenced in a study of breast tumors, draining lymph nodes, adjacent tissues (dated by TCRdb to the mid-2010s). The axillary draining lymph nodes of breast cancer patients were the source of the lymph node samples. The receptor library was made with multiplex PCR. TCRdb shows the sequencer as Illumina HiSeq 2000. Using fastp at Q25 and MiXCR, TCRdb reprocessed the public reads and kept productive beta chains. Every entry covers one CDR3 protein and lists the most common genes and DNA from its rows. The sample profile shows under 150,000 distinct CDR3 sequences; over 20% of them were found once. The top ten hold about 2% of the sample. The sample consisted of axillary lymph node tissue. These receptors all come from a female donor with breast cancer. Some clones in this sample may be carry-over from other donors' samples.

The sample holds many counts of this clonotype. The chain has TRBV4-1 and TRBJ2-1, with D possibly TRBD1 on 6 matching bases. This CDR3 spans 15 amino acids. The V gene's germline CDR1 is MGHRA and CDR2 YSYEKL. Trimming took off 4 bases at V and 4 bases at J, with 14 bases between the two ends. CDR3 residues: CASSPPGQVYNEQFF. CDR3 sequence (DNA): TGCGCCAGCAGCCCCCCGGGACAAGTTTACAATGAGCAGTTCTTC.

This clonotype appeared many times. The chain combines TRBV4-1 with TRBJ2-1; D is perhaps TRBD1 (5 bases). This CDR3 region has 13 residues. Trimming pared 5 bases from V and 8 bases from J, leaving 13 bases between. CDR1 is MGHRA and CDR2 is YSYEKL in the germline V gene. CDR3 bases: TGCGCCAGCAGCTGGACACGCGAGGATGAGCAGTTCTTC. Protein product: CASSWTREDEQFF.

This clonotype has at least ten counts. This chain links TRBV6-1 with TRBJ2-3; D is perhaps TRBD1 (5 bases). The CDR3 is 12 amino acids. The germline CDR1 and CDR2 sequences are MNHNS and SASEGT. V dropped 2 bases and J dropped 6 bases, with 6 bases sitting between them. The CDR3 bases are TGTGCCAGCAGTGAACAGGGTGATACGCAGTATTTT. It yields the protein CASSEQGDTQYF.

V and J are TRBV7-3 and TRBJ2-6, with 7 nucleotides matching TRBD1. Trimming took 5 bases from V and 0 from J; bases not matched to a gene: 16. This CDR3 comprises 20 residues. CDR1 is SGHTA and CDR2 is FQGTGA in the germline V gene. The CDR3 sequence is CASSLRGVGTAYSGANVLTF. The CDR3 region has the DNA TGTGCCAGCAGCCTGAGGGGAGTAGGGACAGCTTACTCTGGGGCCAACGTCCTGACTTTC.

In regard to this clonotype: Since a much larger clone is just one base distant, this may be a read error. The gene calls are TRBV6-2 or TRBV6-3 and TRBJ1-6, with 10 bases aligning to TRBD1. Germline CDR1 and CDR2: MNHEY and SVGEGT. The CDR3 extends over 16 amino acids. Trimming removed 7 bases from V and 9 bases from J; junction bases left unmatched: 12. The CDR3 sequence: CASTNGIGTGASPLHF. Written as DNA, the CDR3 is TGTGCCAGCACGAACGGGATAGGGACAGGGGCTTCACCCCTCCACTTT.

Turning to this clonotype: Being one base from a much bigger clone, this may be a read error. This is likely a read error, given that the CDR3 carries no conserved phenylalanine or tryptophan at its end. The rearrangement joins TRBV4-1 to TRBJ1-2; TRBD1 matches 11 bases. This CDR3 spans 14 amino acids. Germline lookup yields CDR1 MGHRA and CDR2 YSYEKL. J was trimmed by 4 bases and V by 4 bases; bases with no gene match: 2. The CDR3 reads CASSPDRGLYGYTS. The CDR3 DNA reads as TGCGCCAGCAGCCCGGACAGGGGGCTCTATGGCTACACCTCC.

This clonotype was seen ten or more times. This chain uses TRBV12-3 or TRBV12-4 with TRBJ1-5; D ambiguous. Trimming took 2 bases from V and 6 from J, leaving 14 bases between them. CDR3 length equals 15 residues. The CDR3 region has the DNA TGTGCCAGCAGTTTATCCCCCGCGGGCGGTCAGCCCCAGCATTTT. Translated, it gives CASSLSPAGGQPQHF.

A few counts support this clonotype. The chain is built from TRBV19 and TRBJ2-2; 10 nucleotides agree with TRBD2. This CDR3 has 17 amino acids. Germline values: CDR1 LNHDA, CDR2 SQIVND (reference sequence). V lost 5 bases to trimming and J lost 6 bases; unmatched junction nucleotides: 12. The CDR3 is CASSFPLAGVEPGELFF. Here the CDR3 DNA reads TGTGCCAGTAGTTTCCCCCTAGCGGGAGTTGAGCCCGGGGAGCTGTTTTTT.

Ten or more counts support this clonotype. The CDR3 DNA is TGTGCCAGCAGCCCATTCTCCTCGGCGCGTGAGCAGTTCTTC. As protein: CASSPFSSAREQFF. This rearrangement joins TRBV11-2 to TRBJ2-1; no clear D gene. The CDR3 has 14 residues. The ends were cut back, 5 bases at V and 9 bases at J, with 17 bases in the middle. Germline CDR1 reads SGHAT; CDR2 reads FQNNGV.

Only one count was recorded for this clonotype. Just one base apart from a much larger clone, this may be a read error. DNA for the CDR3: TGTGCCAGCAGCTCCGGGACAGCACTTTCCGGGGCCAACGTCCTGGCTTTC. It translates to CASSSGTALSGANVLAF. V is TRBV12-3 or TRBV12-4 and J is TRBJ2-6; 7 bases align to TRBD1. The CDR3 is 17 amino acids.

This clonotype showed up many times. This chain links TRBV10-3 with TRBJ1-5; perhaps TRBD1 as D (5 bases). Trimming cost V 3 bases and J 2 bases, with 8 bases left between them. Germline V gene data show CDR1 as ENHRY and CDR2 as SYGVKD. The CDR3 spans 14 residues. CDR3 bases: TGTGCCATCAGTGATGGGGGAGGCAATCAGCCCCAGCATTTT. Its translation: CAISDGGGNQPQHF.

This clonotype was seen at least ten times. This sequence joins TRBV6-5 and TRBJ1-5; 10 bases match TRBD1. From germline, CDR1 is MNHEY and CDR2 SVGAGI. The CDR3 is made up of 16 amino acids. V shed 0 bases, J shed 7 bases, and the junction held 6 bases outside the gene matches. In DNA form, the CDR3 reads TGTGCCAGCAGTTACTCGGGACAGGGGTCTCGGCAGCCCCAGCATTTT. Translated, it gives CASSYSGQGSRQPQHF.

This clonotype was observed at least ten times. This rearrangement joins TRBV2 to TRBJ2-1, with D perhaps TRBD2 (5 bases). From germline, CDR1 is SNHLY and CDR2 FYNNEI. V was clipped by 3 bases and J by 9 bases, with 12 bases between them. The CDR3 is made up of 13 amino acids. The CDR3 is CASSEERDGEQFF. Written as DNA, the CDR3 is TGTGCCAGCAGTGAGGAACGGGATGGTGAGCAGTTCTTC.

The V gene is TRBV3-1, the J gene TRBJ2-1; D might be TRBD2 (5 bases). The germline V and J ends were trimmed by 0 bases and 8 bases, with 17 bases remaining between them. Per germline, CDR1 LGHDT and CDR2 YNNKEL (reference sequence). This CDR3 has 16 residues. CDR3 in amino acids: CASSQEGEGRNYEQFF. The DNA for the CDR3 is TGTGCCAGCAGCCAAGAGGGAGAGGGTAGGAACTATGAGCAGTTCTTC.

This clonotype was detected ten times or more. The chain couples TRBV27 to TRBJ2-3; D is undetermined. Germline CDR1 MNHEY, CDR2 SMNVEV (reference sequence). The CDR3 is 15 amino acids. V was shortened by 7 bases and J by 2 bases, with 16 bases between the two germline ends. CDR3 sequence (DNA): TGTGCCAGCAATCATTTCCGGAGTATCACAGATACGCAGTATTTT. Translated: CASNHFRSITDTQYF.

A note on this clonotype: An end of the junction does not agree with germline; a read error may underlie this. This rearrangement joins TRBV28 to TRBJ1-4; possible D gene TRBD1, 5 bases. The length of the CDR3 is 14 residues. The germline gives CDR1 MDHEN, CDR2 SYDVKM. The CDR3 DNA is TGTGCCAGCAGTTTCAGGGCCACTAATGAAAGACTGTTTTTT. Translating gives CASSFRATNERLFF.

This clonotype has a count of ten or more. J is TRBJ2-1 and V is TRBV4-1; 7 bases agree with TRBD2. The CDR3 has 16 residues. V trimming: 1 base; J trimming: 12 bases; junction bases outside the gene matches: 15. Per germline, CDR1 MGHRA and CDR2 YSYEKL. This chain's CDR3 is CASSQVVGGGLEGQFF. CDR3 in DNA: TGCGCCAGCAGCCAAGTAGTGGGCGGGGGTTTAGAGGGGCAGTTCTTC.